The T cell receptor (beta chain) described here comes from a study of CD8+ T cells in alopecia areata. Study as a whole: Affected scalp percentage determined the severity score of treated patients.

Treatment of the sample: oral pan-JAK inhibitor, 5-10 mg twice daily. The CDR3 runs 14 residues. Trimming removed 0 bases at V and 3 bases at J, with 9 bases between. In germline, CDR1 is SQVTM, CDR2 ANQGSEA. RNA extraction and reverse transcription yielded cDNA as sequencing template. Sequencing used immunoSEQ multiplex PCR; TCRdb keeps in-frame clones, though not all of them. The data show 150,000 to 200,000 clones, with around three fifths seen just once and more than 0.7% held by the top ten. The sample was CD4+ T cells sorted from blood, taken at week 4, from a patient treated with tofacitinib. This clonotype was obtained from a human donor with alopecia areata. The rearrangement uses TRBV29-1 and TRBJ1-3; D unresolved. CDR3 residues: CSVEDQTLGNTIYF. In DNA form, the CDR3 reads TGCAGCGTTGAAGATCAGACCCTTGGAAACACCATATATTTT.